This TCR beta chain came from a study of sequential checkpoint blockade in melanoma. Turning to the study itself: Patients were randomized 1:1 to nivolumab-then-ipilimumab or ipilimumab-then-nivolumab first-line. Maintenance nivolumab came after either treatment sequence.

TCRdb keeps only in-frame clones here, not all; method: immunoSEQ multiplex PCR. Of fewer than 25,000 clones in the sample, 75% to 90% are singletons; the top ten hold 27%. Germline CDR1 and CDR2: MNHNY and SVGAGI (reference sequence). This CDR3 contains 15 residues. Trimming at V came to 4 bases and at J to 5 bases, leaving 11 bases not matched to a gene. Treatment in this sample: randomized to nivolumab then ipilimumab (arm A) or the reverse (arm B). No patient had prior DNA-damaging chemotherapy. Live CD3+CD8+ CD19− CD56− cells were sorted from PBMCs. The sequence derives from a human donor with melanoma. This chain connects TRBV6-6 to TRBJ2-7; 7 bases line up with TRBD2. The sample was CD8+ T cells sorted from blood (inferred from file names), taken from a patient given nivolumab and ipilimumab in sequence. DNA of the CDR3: TGTGCCAGCAGTTCCCAAGGGGAGGGTTGGGACGAGCAGTACTTC. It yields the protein CASSSQGEGWDEQYF.